The clone carrying this TCR beta chain has a single count. Premalignant or tumor cells were enriched by macro-dissection after pathologic assessment. The data are from a study of immune evolution from preneoplasia to lung adenocarcinoma. CDR1 SEHNR and CDR2 FQNEAQ come from the germline V gene (reference sequence). V was cut by 1 base and J by 8 bases, with 15 bases left in between. The CDR3 spans 15 residues. TCRdb's copy holds only in-frame clones and misses some; the assay was immunoSEQ multiplex PCR. Of about 40,000 clones in the sample, 74% were seen once. The sequenced sample was FFPE invasive lung adenocarcinoma tissue. This TCR came from a person in their 60s with lung adenocarcinoma. V gene TRBV7-9 combines with J gene TRBJ1-3; D not certain. CDR3 DNA: TGTGCCAGCAGCTTAGGCGCTTCGATGGCAGACACCATATATTTT. Protein sequence: CASSLGASMADTIYF.